What follows are 8 T cell receptor beta chains derived from one specimen sequenced in a study of tissue T cells after allogeneic stem cell transplantation. Time point meaning: mouse harvest day 7 after allogeneic transplant. The graft held 10^6 splenic CD5+ T cells and 10^7 T-cell-depleted bone marrow cells. Sequenced by immunoSEQ multiplex PCR; TCRdb stores in-frame clones only, minus some. Among over 7,000 clones, 45% to 55% were seen once, and the ten largest hold roughly 4%. Input material: gut tissue. Receptors originate from a female BALB/c mouse given C57BL/6 T cells with graft-versus-host disease after an allogeneic hematopoietic cell transplant.

In the case of this clone: Gene names follow the mouse nomenclature. The CDR3 end lies 1 residue beyond the end of the read and is filled in from the germline J gene. Other DNA sequences in the same sample also yield this CDR3. V and J are TRBV26 and TRBJ2-4, with D uncertain. V lost 0 bases, J lost 1 base, and 5 bases lay in between. The germline V gene encodes CDR1 KGHPV and CDR2 FQNQEV (reference sequence). The CDR3 covers 14 residues. CDR3 bases read: TGTGCCAGCAGTCTGTCCCAGGGTCAAAACACCTTGTAC. Amino acids: CASSLSQGQNTLY. The whole CDR3 reads CASSLSQGQNTLYF.

As concerns this clone: The genes and germline here are from mouse. The CDR3 is cut off 1 residue early in the read; its end comes from the germline J gene. The chain joins TRBV26 to TRBJ2-5, with D perhaps assigned TRBD1 or TRBD2 (5 bases each). The CDR3 loop spans 13 amino acids. In germline, CDR1 is KGHPV, CDR2 FQNQEV (reference sequence). Trimming pared 4 bases from V and 1 base from J, leaving 6 bases between. The CDR3 loop is CASSRGYQDTQYF. The part of the CDR3 DNA that was read is TGTGCCAGCAGTCGGGGGTACCAAGACACCCAGTAC.

Note on this clone: Gene and germline names: mouse. CDR3 bases read: TGTGCAAGCAGCTTAGACTGGGGGGGCTATGCTGAGCAGTTC. The encoded protein is CASSLDWGGYAEQF. The whole CDR3 sequence is CASSLDWGGYAEQFF. J is TRBJ2-1 and V is TRBV16; 9 bases line up with TRBD2. The CDR3 is cut off 1 residue early in the read; its end comes from the germline J gene. Germline V gene data show CDR1 as SGHSA and CDR2 as FRNQAP. The CDR3 extends over 15 amino acids. J gave up 3 bases and V 0 bases, and 0 bases lay outside the gene matches.

As concerns this clone: Genes and germline are mouse. The read terminates 1 residue ahead of where the CDR3 ends, so the germline J gene completes it. This specimen includes other DNA sequences encoding the same CDR3. The chain joins TRBV20 to TRBJ1-5, with D possibly matching TRBD1 (5 bases). Trimming took 0 bases from V and 9 from J, leaving 9 bases between them. This CDR3 has 12 amino acids. In germline, CDR1 is GFQATS, CDR2 STVNSAI. The CDR3 region is CGARDRGGAPLF. The part of the CDR3 DNA that was read is TGTGGTGCTAGGGATCGGGGGGGGGCTCCGCTT.

Comments on this clone: The germline and genes are mouse ones. The sequence runs out 1 residue before the end of the CDR3; the remainder is reconstructed from the germline J gene. The chain is built from TRBV16 and TRBJ2-5; 7 bases match TRBD2. Germline CDR1 SGHSA, CDR2 FRNQAP. The CDR3 has 14 residues. The trim removed 5 bases at V and 2 bases at J, leaving 4 bases unmatched. The CDR3 loop is CASSPGGGQDTQYF. CDR3 bases read: TGTGCAAGCAGCCCCGGGGGGGGCCAAGACACCCAGTAC. Full variable domain (outside the CDR3, taken from reference TRBV16 and TRBJ2-5): NAGVIQTPRHKVTGKGQEATLWCEPISGHSAVFWYRQTIVQGLEFLTYFRNQAPIDDSGMPKERFSAQMPNQSHSTLKIQSTQPQDSAVYLCASSPGGGQDTQYFGPGTRLLVL.

This clone was seen only once. The listed genes are named as in mouse. The read stops 1 residue short of the end of the CDR3; the missing end is completed from the germline J gene. This chain uses TRBV19 with TRBJ2-5, with 9 nucleotides matching TRBD1. Per the germline V gene, CDR1 is FNHDT and CDR2 is SITEND (reference sequence). The CDR3 contains 15 residues. V lost 2 bases to trimming and J lost 2 bases; unmatched junction nucleotides: 3. CDR3 sequence: CASSIGQGSQDTQYF. The CDR3 DNA, read in part, is TGTGCCAGCAGTATCGGACAGGGGAGCCAAGACACCCAGTAC.

Turning to this clone: Genes and germline are mouse. The read terminates 1 residue ahead of where the CDR3 ends, so the germline J gene completes it. The chain uses TRBV12-1 and TRBJ1-2, with a tentative D call TRBD1 (5 bases). The V end was cut by 1 base, the J end by 2 bases, with 7 bases between. The length of the CDR3 is 13 residues. Germline CDR1 and CDR2: SGHSN and HYEKVE. The covered CDR3 bases are TGTGCCAGCTCTCTGGGGGGTAACTCCGACTACACC. Amino acids: CASSLGGNSDYT. The CDR3 reads in full as CASSLGGNSDYTF.

Note on this clone: Gene names and germline refer to mouse. The read terminates 1 residue before the CDR3 end, so the remaining end is supplied by the germline J gene. The gene calls are TRBV12-1 and TRBJ2-4; 8 bases match TRBD2. Germline CDR1 is SGHSN and CDR2 is HYEKVE. Trimming took 2 bases from V and 0 from J; bases not matched to a gene: 3. This CDR3 region has 15 residues. The CDR3 DNA, read in part, is TGTGCCAGCTCTCCGGACTGGGCTAGTCAAAACACCTTGTAC. Encoded protein: CASSPDWASQNTLY. In full, the CDR3 is CASSPDWASQNTLYF.